This T cell receptor beta chain was captured by sequencing in a study of CD8 T cells in Susac syndrome. Random hexamers primed reverse transcription of about 0.5 to 1 ug RNA. TCRdb analysed the immunoSEQ multiplex PCR reads with MiXCR anew, one entry per CDR3 protein. The data show 200,000 to 300,000 distinct CDR3 sequences, with 90% to 97% seen just once and around 0.1% held by the top ten. The CDR3 spans 13 residues. The V gene lost 6 bases and the J gene lost 3 bases, with 9 bases spanning the gap. Germline V gene data show CDR1 as MNHEY and CDR2 as SVGAGI. The gene calls are TRBV6-5 and TRBJ2-1, with no clear D. Sequencing input: CD4+ T cells from PBMCs. The sequence was obtained from a human donor with Susac syndrome. CDR3 sequence: CASRTDLYNEQFF. In nucleotides, the CDR3 is TGTGCCAGCAGAACCGACCTCTACAATGAGCAGTTCTTC.